Below, 24 T cell receptor beta chains from the same sample are listed, as sequenced in a study of cytomegalovirus exposure and HLA in healthy donors. The PCR had 60 Vbeta and 13 Jbeta primers. Using immunoSEQ multiplex PCR, the repertoire was profiled, and TCRdb retains in-frame clones only, with some absent. The table includes 100,000 to 150,000 clones, around 80% detected once. Sequences were obtained from PBMCs. These receptors all stem from a woman in her 30s in good health and CMV-seronegative.

V gene TRBV7-3 combines with J gene TRBJ1-4; TRBD1 matches at 12 bases. V dropped 1 base and J dropped 6; count of bases not matched to a gene: 9. CDR1 and CDR2 from the germline V gene are SGHTA and FQGTGA. The CDR3 consists of 18 residues. CDR3 in amino acids: CASSLNGGTGGADEKLFF. CDR3 sequence (DNA): TGTGCCAGCAGCTTAAACGGCGGGACAGGGGGCGCAGATGAAAAACTGTTTTTT. The full variable domain, with the rest looked up from reference TRBV7-3 and TRBJ1-4, is GAGVSQTPSNKVTEKGKYVELRCDPISGHTALYWYRQSLGQGPEFLIYFQGTGAADDSGLPNDRFFAVRPEGSVSTLKIQRTERGDSAVYLCASSLNGGTGGADEKLFFGSGTQLSVL.

The V call is TRBV11-3, the J call TRBJ2-7; 11 bases match TRBD2. V was clipped by 2 bases and J by 3 bases; unmatched bases: 3. This CDR3 contains 15 residues. Germline V gene lookup returns CDR1 SGHNT and CDR2 YENEEA. CDR3 nucleotide sequence: TGTGCCAGCAGCTTAATCGGGACTAGCGGCTACGAGCAGTACTTC. Translated: CASSLIGTSGYEQYF.

With regard to this clone: The junction shows a germline mismatch at one end, possibly a read error. The J gene is TRBJ1-2, the V gene TRBV27; 10 nucleotides line up with TRBD1. CDR1 and CDR2 (germline): MNHEY, SMNVEV (reference sequence). The CDR3 loop spans 13 amino acids. The CDR3 sequence is CAGSLGQGDGYTF. The CDR3 coding sequence is TGTGCCGGCAGTTTAGGACAGGGGGATGGCTACACCTTC.

The rearrangement uses TRBV29-1 and TRBJ2-1; 8 nucleotides match TRBD2. CDR3 length equals 15 residues. The germline gives CDR1 SQVTM, CDR2 ANQGSEA. Trimming at V came to 6 bases and at J to 5 bases, leaving 12 bases not matched to a gene. CDR3 nucleotide sequence: TGCAGCGTCCGGGGGGGGGCCTCCCCCCACAATGAGCAGTTCTTC. Protein sequence: CSVRGGASPHNEQFF.

The chain links TRBV5-1 to TRBJ1-3; TRBD1 matches at 9 bases. In germline, CDR1 is SGHRS, CDR2 YFSETQ. J lost 0 bases, V lost 3 bases, and 4 bases had no gene match. This CDR3 is built from 16 residues. CDR3 DNA sequence: TGCGCCAGCAGCTGGGGACAGGGATACTCTGGAAACACCATATATTTT. It codes for CASSWGQGYSGNTIYF.

The chain carries TRBV7-6 and TRBJ1-6; D unclear. CDR1 SGHVS and CDR2 FNYEAQ come from the germline V gene. The germline V and J ends were trimmed by 2 bases and 10 bases, with 15 bases remaining between them. The CDR3 sequence is 15 residues long. The CDR3 loop is CASSLFEGSESPLHF. DNA of the CDR3: TGTGCCAGCAGCTTATTCGAGGGCTCGGAATCACCCCTCCACTTT.

The gene calls are TRBV5-4 and TRBJ2-2, with 10 positions matching TRBD2. The junction had 2 bases not matched to a gene; V was cut back by 1 base and J by 5 bases. This CDR3 contains 15 residues. Germline CDR1 is SGHNT and CDR2 is YYREEE (reference sequence). CDR3 protein: CASSLSSGRTGELFF. In DNA form, the CDR3 reads TGTGCCAGCAGCTTGTCTAGCGGGAGAACCGGGGAGCTGTTTTTT.

The chain uses TRBV7-2 and TRBJ1-3, with 10 bases lining up with TRBD1. Unmatched junction bases numbered 2, after V lost 1 base and J lost 2 bases. This CDR3 is built from 16 residues. CDR1 is SGHTA, CDR2 FQGNSA, per germline. CDR3 in amino acids: CASSLVGTGAGNTIYF. As DNA, the CDR3 is TGTGCCAGCAGCTTAGTGGGGACAGGGGCTGGAAACACCATATATTTT.

The gene calls are TRBV28 and TRBJ2-1; D gene ambiguous. Trimming shortened V by 3 bases and J by 0 bases, and 15 bases separated the two germline ends. Germline V lookup: CDR1 MDHEN, CDR2 SYDVKM. This CDR3 has 17 residues. Here the CDR3 reads CASSFEMASSSYNEQFF. The CDR3 nucleotides are TGTGCCAGCAGTTTTGAAATGGCCTCCAGCTCCTACAATGAGCAGTTCTTC.

The rearrangement uses TRBV11-2 and TRBJ2-1; 7 bases fit TRBD1. Germline loops: CDR1 SGHAT, CDR2 FQNNGV. After removal of 1 base from V and 1 base from J, the junction contained 1 base not matched to a gene. The CDR3 is made up of 15 amino acids. CDR3 protein: CASSLGQGSYNEQFF. CDR3 in DNA: TGTGCCAGCAGCTTAGGACAGGGTTCCTACAATGAGCAGTTCTTC.

This sequence joins TRBV11-3 and TRBJ2-1; tentatively, D is TRBD2 (6 bases). The germline CDR1 and CDR2 sequences are SGHNT and YENEEA. The CDR3 covers 12 residues. V shed 2 bases and J shed 11 bases, with 10 bases lying between them. Here the CDR3 reads CASSLYGSKQFF. The DNA of the CDR3 is TGTGCCAGCAGCTTATACGGGAGTAAGCAGTTCTTC. The full variable domain, completed using reference TRBV11-3 and TRBJ2-1, is EAGVVQSPRYKIIEKKQPVAFWCNPISGHNTLYWYLQNLGQGPELLIRYENEEAVDDSQLPKDRFSAERLKGVDSTLKIQPAELGDSAVYLCASSLYGSKQFFGPGTRLTVL.

The chain recombines TRBV7-6 with TRBJ2-6; the match to TRBD1 covers 10 bases. CDR3 length equals 19 residues. V dropped 4 bases and J dropped 0; count of bases not matched to a gene: 9. Germline lookup yields CDR1 SGHVS and CDR2 FNYEAQ. The CDR3 protein is CASSWPGTGDLSGANVLTF. In DNA form, the CDR3 reads TGTGCCAGCAGCTGGCCCGGGACAGGGGACCTCTCTGGGGCCAACGTCCTGACTTTC.

The chain joins TRBV5-1 to TRBJ1-2; maybe TRBD1 (5 bases). Germline lookup yields CDR1 SGHRS and CDR2 YFSETQ. The CDR3 covers 12 residues. V lost 4 bases and J lost 6, with 10 bases in between. This CDR3 reads CASSPEGHGYTF. The CDR3 nucleotides read TGCGCCAGCAGCCCGGAGGGGCATGGCTACACCTTC.

The V and J genes are TRBV6-1 and TRBJ2-3; 7 bases fit TRBD2. The V and J ends lost 2 bases and 4 bases, in that order; junction bases with no gene match: 6. This CDR3 is built from 15 residues. Germline V CDR1 and CDR2: MNHNS, SASEGT. DNA of the CDR3: TGTGCCAGCAGTGAACCGACTAGCATCCCAGATACGCAGTATTTT. Translating gives CASSEPTSIPDTQYF.

The chain is built from TRBV5-1 and TRBJ2-2, with TRBD1 matching over 9 bases. This CDR3 comprises 17 residues. The germline V gene encodes CDR1 SGHRS and CDR2 YFSETQ. Trimming at V came to 0 bases and at J to 10 bases, leaving 13 bases not matched to a gene. As DNA, the CDR3 is TGCGCCAGCAGCTTGGTAGAAGGGACAGGGTCTTATGAGGAGCTGTTTTTT. Translation gives CASSLVEGTGSYEELFF.

The chain employs TRBV5-1 and TRBJ2-2, with 8 bases identical to TRBD2. Germline assignment: CDR1 SGHRS and CDR2 YFSETQ. The CDR3 loop spans 14 amino acids. J was trimmed by 6 bases and V by 7 bases; bases with no gene match: 8. The DNA of the CDR3 is TGCGCCAGCGGTCGGGGGGGCCTTTCCGGGGAGCTGTTTTTT. This encodes CASGRGGLSGELFF.

The table lists this clone with a few counts. The rearrangement joins TRBV28 to TRBJ2-3; TRBD2 aligns across 7 bases. The length of the CDR3 is 14 residues. Germline V gives CDR1 MDHEN, CDR2 SYDVKM. V lost 8 bases and J lost 2; bases outside the gene matches: 7. Here the CDR3 reads CASQAGRNTDTQYF. In DNA form, the CDR3 reads TGTGCCAGCCAAGCGGGAAGAAACACAGATACGCAGTATTTT.

This chain connects TRBV5-4 to TRBJ2-7; 8 nucleotides match TRBD1. This CDR3 spans 14 amino acids. Looked up from germline, CDR1 is SGHNT and CDR2 is YYREEE (reference sequence). J gave up 7 bases and V 4 bases, and 10 bases lay outside the gene matches. This CDR3 reads CASSPGQGPLEQYF. The DNA for the CDR3 is TGTGCCAGCAGCCCTGGACAGGGTCCCCTGGAGCAGTACTTC.

This clone turned up a few times. V usage is TRBV4-1 and J usage is TRBJ1-2, with 7 positions matching TRBD1. CDR1 is MGHRA, CDR2 YSYEKL, per germline. Trimming took 0 bases from V and 8 from J; bases not matched to a gene: 6. This CDR3 is built from 14 residues. CDR3 nucleotides: TGCGCCAGCAGCCAAGATGGACAGGCCCGGGGCTACACCTTC. It specifies CASSQDGQARGYTF.

J is TRBJ1-1 and V is TRBV5-6; maybe TRBD1 (5 bases). In germline, CDR1 is SGHDT, CDR2 YYEEEE. CDR3 length: 16 residues. The ends were cut back, 1 base at V and 5 bases at J, with 18 bases in the middle. The CDR3 here is CASSLISQGEITEAFF. DNA for the CDR3: TGTGCCAGCAGCTTGATTTCTCAGGGTGAAATAACTGAAGCTTTCTTT. Looking up the rest from reference TRBV5-6 and TRBJ1-1 gives the full variable domain: DAGVTQSPTHLIKTRGQQVTLRCSPKSGHDTVSWYQQALGQGPQFIFQYYEEEERQRGNFPDRFSGHQFPNYSSELNVNALLLGDSALYLCASSLISQGEITEAFFGQGTRLTVV.

The chain joins TRBV7-9 to TRBJ2-6; 9 nucleotides match TRBD1. Germline CDR1 is SEHNR and CDR2 is FQNEAQ (reference sequence). CDR3 length equals 18 residues. After removal of 1 base from V and 0 bases from J, the junction contained 4 bases not matched to a gene. For the CDR3, the DNA is TGTGCCAGCAGCTTAGGGGACAGGGCCCTCTCTGGGGCCAACGTCCTGACTTTC. This gives the protein CASSLGDRALSGANVLTF.

This clone was seen more than once but under ten times. The rearrangement uses TRBV14 and TRBJ1-1; the D is unclear. CDR1 and CDR2 from the germline V gene are SGHDN and FVKESK. Trimming removed 3 bases at V and 8 bases at J, with 7 bases between. This CDR3 is 11 amino acids long. The CDR3 DNA is TGTGCCAGCAGCCATGGGCAGGAAGCTTTCTTT. Protein: CASSHGQEAFF.

The chain employs TRBV5-8 and TRBJ2-5; a weak D match, TRBD1 (6 bases). The germline V gene has CDR1 SGHTS and CDR2 YDEGEE. Deletions cut 2 bases from V and 5 bases from J, with 10 bases between. The length of the CDR3 is 13 residues. CDR3 nucleotide sequence: TGTGCCAGCAGCTTCAGGGGTACGGAGACCCAGTACTTC. Translated: CASSFRGTETQYF.

This chain connects TRBV7-9 to TRBJ1-3; D gene unclear. Trimming shortened V by 4 bases and J by 2 bases, and 9 bases separated the two germline ends. CDR1 is SEHNR, CDR2 FQNEAQ, per germline (reference sequence). CDR3 length: 14 residues. The CDR3 DNA reads as TGTGCCAGCAGCTCGAGGTCTGCTGGAAACACCATATATTTT. This gives the protein CASSSRSAGNTIYF.